Listed below are T cell receptor beta chains from one sample, sequenced in a study of CD8+ T cells in alopecia areata. Using immunoSEQ multiplex PCR, the repertoire was profiled, and TCRdb retains in-frame clones only, with some absent. This table has about 200,000 clones, 50% to 65% appearing once. The sample was CD4+ T cells sorted from blood, taken at week 0. Receptor source: a human donor with alopecia areata. The CDR3 runs from the conserved cysteine through the conserved F or W. A D gene is named only where the DNA matches it firmly. Only some rows state a clone size, as once, few, many or a class for expanded clones.

j_call: TRBJ2-7
cdr3_length: 15
d_call: TRBD2
clone_size: .
v_call: TRBV5-1
cdr3_aa: CASSETSGAYYEQYF
cdr3_nt: TGCGCCAGCAGCGAGACTAGCGGGGCCTACTACGAGCAGTACTTC

j_call: TRBJ2-5
cdr3_length: 12
d_call: .
clone_size: .
v_call: TRBV5-1
cdr3_aa: CASSLAGAGMNF
cdr3_nt: TGCGCCAGCAGCTTGGCAGGGGCCGGGATGAACTTC

j_call: TRBJ2-3
cdr3_length: 15
d_call: .
clone_size: .
v_call: TRBV9
cdr3_aa: CASSQKGVPTDTQYF
cdr3_nt: TGTGCCAGCAGCCAGAAGGGGGTCCCCACGGATACGCAGTATTTT

j_call: TRBJ2-7
cdr3_length: 15
d_call: .
clone_size: .
v_call: TRBV6-1
cdr3_aa: CASSEAATGAYEQYF
cdr3_nt: TGTGCCAGCAGTGAAGCCGCCACGGGGGCCTACGAGCAGTACTTC

j_call: TRBJ1-1
cdr3_length: 11
d_call: .
clone_size: .
v_call: TRBV6-6
cdr3_aa: CASSSNTEAFF
cdr3_nt: TGTGCCAGCAGCTCCAACACTGAAGCTTTCTTT

j_call: TRBJ2-3
cdr3_length: 14
d_call: .
clone_size: .
v_call: TRBV6-5
cdr3_aa: CASSRTVFGDTQYF
cdr3_nt: TGTGCCAGCAGTCGGACTGTTTTCGGAGATACGCAGTATTTT

j_call: TRBJ2-3
cdr3_length: 13
d_call: .
clone_size: .
v_call: TRBV7-9
cdr3_aa: CASSFTGPDTQYF
cdr3_nt: TGTGCCAGCAGCTTTACAGGGCCAGATACGCAGTATTTT

j_call: TRBJ2-6
cdr3_length: 17
d_call: TRBD1
clone_size: .
v_call: TRBV7-9
cdr3_aa: CASSRDRGRSGANVLTF
cdr3_nt: TGTGCCAGCAGTCGGGACAGGGGTCGCTCTGGGGCCAACGTCCTGACTTTC

j_call: TRBJ2-2
cdr3_length: 15
d_call: TRBD2
clone_size: .
v_call: TRBV15
cdr3_aa: CATSTAGRNTGELFF
cdr3_nt: TGTGCCACCAGCACAGCGGGGCGTAACACCGGGGAGCTGTTTTTT

j_call: TRBJ1-1
cdr3_length: 12
d_call: .
clone_size: .
v_call: TRBV29-1
cdr3_aa: CSVGHLNTEAFF
cdr3_nt: TGCAGCGTTGGCCATCTGAACACTGAAGCTTTCTTT

j_call: TRBJ1-5
cdr3_length: 12
d_call: .
clone_size: .
v_call: TRBV29-1
cdr3_aa: CSVGQSNQPQHF
cdr3_nt: TGCAGCGTTGGCCAGAGCAATCAGCCCCAGCATTTT

j_call: TRBJ2-4
cdr3_length: 16
d_call: TRBD2
clone_size: .
v_call: TRBV7-8
cdr3_aa: CASSRGLGTSGNIQYF
cdr3_nt: TGTGCCAGCAGCCGGGGACTCGGGACTAGCGGAAACATTCAGTACTTC

j_call: TRBJ1-2
cdr3_length: 15
d_call: TRBD1
clone_size: .
v_call: TRBV6-5
cdr3_aa: CASSYRGAPNYGYTF
cdr3_nt: TGTGCCAGCAGCTACAGGGGCGCACCTAACTATGGCTACACCTTC

j_call: TRBJ2-1
cdr3_length: 10
d_call: .
clone_size: .
v_call: TRBV20-1
cdr3_aa: CSATYNEQFF
cdr3_nt: TGCAGTGCCACCTACAATGAGCAGTTCTTC

j_call: TRBJ1-4
cdr3_length: 15
d_call: .
clone_size: .
v_call: TRBV4-2
cdr3_aa: CASSQDRVKDEKLFF
cdr3_nt: TGTGCCAGCAGCCAAGACAGGGTGAAGGATGAAAAACTGTTTTTT

j_call: TRBJ2-3
cdr3_length: 14
d_call: .
clone_size: .
v_call: TRBV29-1
cdr3_aa: CSPVVPGSPDTQYF
cdr3_nt: TGCAGCCCGGTTGTTCCCGGGAGTCCAGATACGCAGTATTTT

j_call: TRBJ1-1
cdr3_length: 14
d_call: .
clone_size: few
v_call: TRBV7-9
cdr3_aa: CASSLTGTNAEAFF
cdr3_nt: TGTGCCAGCAGCTTGACGGGTACGAATGCTGAAGCTTTCTTT

j_call: TRBJ1-4
cdr3_length: 13
d_call: .
clone_size: few
v_call: TRBV30
cdr3_aa: CAWTSSFGEKLFF
cdr3_nt: TGTGCCTGGACGTCATCCTTTGGGGAAAAACTGTTTTTT

j_call: TRBJ1-2
cdr3_length: 16
d_call: TRBD1
clone_size: .
v_call: TRBV25-1
cdr3_aa: CASTTTGGERDGGYTF
cdr3_nt: TGTGCCAGCACGACGACAGGGGGAGAGCGTGACGGCGGCTACACCTTC

j_call: TRBJ2-1
cdr3_length: 17
d_call: TRBD1
clone_size: .
v_call: TRBV27
cdr3_aa: CASSSLRQGSSYNEQFF
cdr3_nt: TGTGCCAGCAGCTCCCTAAGACAGGGTAGTTCCTACAATGAGCAGTTCTTC

j_call: TRBJ1-1
cdr3_length: 13
d_call: TRBD1
clone_size: few
v_call: TRBV30
cdr3_aa: CAWDRAAWTEAFF
cdr3_nt: TGTGCCTGGGACAGGGCGGCTTGGACTGAAGCTTTCTTT

j_call: TRBJ1-2
cdr3_length: 12
d_call: TRBD1
clone_size: .
v_call: TRBV19
cdr3_aa: CAVGQGGYGYTF
cdr3_nt: TGTGCCGTTGGACAGGGAGGCTATGGCTACACCTTC

j_call: TRBJ1-5
cdr3_length: 15
d_call: .
clone_size: .
v_call: TRBV7-6
cdr3_aa: CASSLVGNSNQPQHF
cdr3_nt: TGTGCCAGCAGCTTAGTCGGGAATAGCAATCAGCCCCAGCATTTT

j_call: TRBJ2-3
cdr3_length: 13
d_call: .
clone_size: few
v_call: TRBV29-1
cdr3_aa: CSVDYSGTDTQYF
cdr3_nt: TGCAGCGTTGATTACTCCGGGACAGATACGCAGTATTTT

j_call: TRBJ2-2
cdr3_length: 16
d_call: .
clone_size: .
v_call: TRBV7-9
cdr3_aa: CASSLVPGTNTGELFF
cdr3_nt: TGTGCCAGCAGCTTAGTGCCAGGGACGAACACCGGGGAGCTGTTTTTT

j_call: TRBJ2-1
cdr3_length: 15
d_call: .
clone_size: .
v_call: TRBV2
cdr3_aa: CASRRLTSSYNEQFF
cdr3_nt: TGTGCCAGCAGGCGCTTGACGAGCTCCTACAATGAGCAGTTCTTC

j_call: TRBJ2-1
cdr3_length: 15
d_call: .
clone_size: once
v_call: TRBV4-1
cdr3_aa: CASSKEGYSYNEQFF
cdr3_nt: TGCGCCAGCAGCAAAGAGGGTTACTCCTACAATGAGCAGTTCTTC

j_call: TRBJ2-1
cdr3_length: 13
d_call: .
clone_size: .
v_call: TRBV30
cdr3_aa: CAWALAPYNEQFF
cdr3_nt: TGTGCCTGGGCTTTGGCCCCCTACAATGAGCAGTTCTTC

j_call: TRBJ2-1
cdr3_length: 15
d_call: .
clone_size: .
v_call: TRBV7-9
cdr3_aa: CASSLGGNAYNEQFF
cdr3_nt: TGTGCCAGCAGCTTAGGCGGTAACGCCTACAATGAGCAGTTCTTC

j_call: TRBJ1-2
cdr3_length: 14
d_call: .
clone_size: .
v_call: TRBV2
cdr3_aa: CASKLLGGVHGYTF
cdr3_nt: TGTGCCAGCAAGCTGTTGGGAGGGGTCCATGGCTACACCTTC

j_call: TRBJ2-7
cdr3_length: 12
d_call: .
clone_size: .
v_call: TRBV29-1
cdr3_aa: CSVYASSYEQYF
cdr3_nt: TGCAGCGTTTATGCGAGCTCCTACGAGCAGTACTTC

j_call: TRBJ1-2
cdr3_length: 15
d_call: TRBD1
clone_size: .
v_call: TRBV5-6
cdr3_aa: CASSDGQGANYGYTF
cdr3_nt: TGTGCCAGCAGCGACGGACAGGGAGCTAACTATGGCTACACCTTC

j_call: TRBJ1-6
cdr3_length: 13
d_call: TRBD1
clone_size: .
v_call: TRBV10-3
cdr3_aa: CAIRRTGDGPLHF
cdr3_nt: TGTGCCATCAGACGGACAGGGGACGGTCCCCTCCACTTT

j_call: TRBJ1-3
cdr3_length: 15
d_call: .
clone_size: .
v_call: TRBV30
cdr3_aa: CAWSAYIDPGNTIYF
cdr3_nt: TGTGCCTGGAGCGCTTACATCGATCCTGGAAACACCATATATTTT

j_call: TRBJ1-1
cdr3_length: 13
d_call: .
clone_size: .
v_call: TRBV5-4
cdr3_aa: CASSLGTGTEAFF
cdr3_nt: TGTGCCAGCAGCTTGGGTACAGGGACTGAAGCTTTCTTT

j_call: TRBJ1-5
cdr3_length: 13
d_call: .
clone_size: .
v_call: TRBV30
cdr3_aa: CAWSGQSNQPQHF
cdr3_nt: TGTGCCTGGAGTGGACAGTCTAATCAGCCCCAGCATTTT

j_call: TRBJ1-2
cdr3_length: 13
d_call: TRBD1
clone_size: few
v_call: TRBV6-1
cdr3_aa: CASLIDRGYGYTF
cdr3_nt: TGTGCCAGCCTGATCGACAGGGGATATGGCTACACCTTC

j_call: TRBJ1-1
cdr3_length: 17
d_call: .
clone_size: once
v_call: TRBV14
cdr3_aa: CASRKLAGTSSNTEAFF
cdr3_nt: TGTGCCAGCAGGAAACTCGCCGGGACATCGTCTAACACTGAAGCTTTCTTT

j_call: TRBJ1-1
cdr3_length: 14
d_call: TRBD1
clone_size: .
v_call: TRBV14
cdr3_aa: CASRPGTGEREAFF
cdr3_nt: TGTGCCAGCAGGCCCGGGACAGGAGAGAGAGAAGCTTTCTTT

j_call: TRBJ2-3
cdr3_length: 13
d_call: .
clone_size: .
v_call: TRBV29-1
cdr3_aa: CSAETGSTDTQYF
cdr3_nt: TGCAGCGCCGAGACAGGCAGCACAGATACGCAGTATTTT

j_call: TRBJ1-2
cdr3_length: 15
d_call: .
clone_size: few
v_call: TRBV7-9
cdr3_aa: CASSLVWAGSYGYTF
cdr3_nt: TGTGCCAGCAGCTTAGTCTGGGCCGGTTCCTATGGCTACACCTTC

j_call: TRBJ2-3
cdr3_length: 14
d_call: .
clone_size: .
v_call: TRBV27
cdr3_aa: CASSSGTSTDTQYF
cdr3_nt: TGTGCCAGCAGTTCGGGGACTAGCACAGATACGCAGTATTTT

j_call: TRBJ1-1
cdr3_length: 12
d_call: .
clone_size: few
v_call: TRBV30
cdr3_aa: CAWSSPHTEAFF
cdr3_nt: TGTGCCTGGAGTTCTCCTCACACTGAAGCTTTCTTT

j_call: TRBJ2-1
cdr3_length: 16
d_call: TRBD2
clone_size: .
v_call: TRBV11-2
cdr3_aa: CASSSNSGRAHNEQFF
cdr3_nt: TGTGCCAGCAGCTCGAATAGCGGGAGGGCGCACAATGAGCAGTTCTTC

j_call: TRBJ2-7
cdr3_length: 11
d_call: .
clone_size: .
v_call: TRBV29-1
cdr3_aa: CSAGQTYEQYF
cdr3_nt: TGCAGCGCGGGACAAACCTACGAGCAGTACTTC

j_call: TRBJ2-3
cdr3_length: 14
d_call: .
clone_size: .
v_call: TRBV19
cdr3_aa: CASSSGFGTDTQYF
cdr3_nt: TGTGCCAGTAGTTCAGGGTTTGGCACAGATACGCAGTATTTT

j_call: TRBJ1-2
cdr3_length: 11
d_call: .
clone_size: .
v_call: TRBV4-1
cdr3_aa: CASSQALSYTF
cdr3_nt: TGCGCCAGCAGCCAGGCCCTCAGCTACACCTTC

j_call: TRBJ2-1
cdr3_length: 16
d_call: .
clone_size: .
v_call: TRBV2
cdr3_aa: CASRLHLGRYDNEQFF
cdr3_nt: TGTGCCAGCAGGCTCCATCTAGGGCGCTACGACAATGAGCAGTTCTTC

j_call: TRBJ2-5
cdr3_length: 14
d_call: TRBD1
clone_size: .
v_call: TRBV6-5
cdr3_aa: CASSLQGRGETQYF
cdr3_nt: TGTGCCAGCAGCCTACAGGGGAGAGGGGAGACCCAGTACTTC

j_call: TRBJ1-6
cdr3_length: 16
d_call: .
clone_size: .
v_call: TRBV5-1
cdr3_aa: CASSLVGGRGNSPLHF
cdr3_nt: TGCGCCAGCAGCTTGGTGGGAGGCCGGGGTAATTCACCCCTCCACTTT

j_call: TRBJ2-5
cdr3_length: 15
d_call: TRBD2
clone_size: few
v_call: TRBV7-9
cdr3_aa: CASTGPAGGRETQYF
cdr3_nt: TGTGCCAGCACCGGACCAGCGGGAGGGCGTGAGACCCAGTACTTC

j_call: TRBJ2-5
cdr3_length: 16
d_call: TRBD2
clone_size: .
v_call: TRBV7-7
cdr3_aa: CASSSGVIRGRETQYF
cdr3_nt: TGTGCTAGCAGCTCCGGGGTAATCCGCGGGAGGGAGACCCAGTACTTC

j_call: TRBJ2-7
cdr3_length: 13
d_call: .
clone_size: .
v_call: TRBV25-1
cdr3_aa: CALGGQGFSEQYF
cdr3_nt: TGTGCCCTCGGGGGGCAGGGATTCTCCGAGCAGTACTTC

j_call: TRBJ2-6
cdr3_length: 15
d_call: .
clone_size: few
v_call: TRBV2
cdr3_aa: CATPTGSSGANVLTF
cdr3_nt: TGTGCCACCCCTACAGGCTCCTCTGGGGCCAACGTCCTGACTTTC

j_call: TRBJ1-1
cdr3_length: 14
d_call: .
clone_size: .
v_call: TRBV7-8
cdr3_aa: CASSFEGLRTEAFF
cdr3_nt: TGTGCCAGCAGCTTCGAGGGTCTCAGGACTGAAGCTTTCTTT